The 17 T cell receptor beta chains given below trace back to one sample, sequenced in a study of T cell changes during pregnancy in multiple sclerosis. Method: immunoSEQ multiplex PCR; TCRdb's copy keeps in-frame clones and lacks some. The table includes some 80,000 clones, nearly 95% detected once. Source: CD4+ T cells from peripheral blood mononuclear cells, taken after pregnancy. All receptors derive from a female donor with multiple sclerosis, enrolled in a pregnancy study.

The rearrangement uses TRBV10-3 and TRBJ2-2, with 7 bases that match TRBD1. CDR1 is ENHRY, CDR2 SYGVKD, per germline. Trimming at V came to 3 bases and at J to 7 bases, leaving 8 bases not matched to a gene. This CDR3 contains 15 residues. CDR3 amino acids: CAISESSGTVGELFF. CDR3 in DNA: TGTGCCATCAGTGAAAGTAGTGGGACAGTCGGGGAGCTGTTTTTT.

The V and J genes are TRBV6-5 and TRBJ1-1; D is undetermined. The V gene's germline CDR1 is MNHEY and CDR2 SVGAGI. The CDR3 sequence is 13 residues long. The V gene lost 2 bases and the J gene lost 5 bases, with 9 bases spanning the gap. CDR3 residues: CASSYSVETEAFF. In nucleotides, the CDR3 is TGTGCCAGCAGTTACAGCGTGGAGACTGAAGCTTTCTTT.

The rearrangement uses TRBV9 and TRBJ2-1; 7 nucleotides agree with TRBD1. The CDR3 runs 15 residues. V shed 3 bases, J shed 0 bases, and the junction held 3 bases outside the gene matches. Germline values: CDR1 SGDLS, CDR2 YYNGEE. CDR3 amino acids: CASSARDSSYNEQFF. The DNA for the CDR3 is TGTGCCAGCAGCGCCCGGGACAGCTCCTACAATGAGCAGTTCTTC. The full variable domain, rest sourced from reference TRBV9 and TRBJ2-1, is DSGVTQTPKHLITATGQRVTLRCSPRSGDLSVYWYQQSLDQGLQFLIQYYNGEERAKGNILERFSAQQFPDLHSELNLSSLELGDSALYFCASSARDSSYNEQFFGPGTRLTVL.

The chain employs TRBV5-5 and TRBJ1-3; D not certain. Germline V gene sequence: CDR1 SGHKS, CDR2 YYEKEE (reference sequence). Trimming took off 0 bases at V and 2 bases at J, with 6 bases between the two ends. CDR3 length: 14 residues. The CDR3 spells CASSLAGTGNTIYF. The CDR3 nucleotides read TGTGCCAGCAGCTTGGCGGGGACTGGAAACACCATATATTTT.

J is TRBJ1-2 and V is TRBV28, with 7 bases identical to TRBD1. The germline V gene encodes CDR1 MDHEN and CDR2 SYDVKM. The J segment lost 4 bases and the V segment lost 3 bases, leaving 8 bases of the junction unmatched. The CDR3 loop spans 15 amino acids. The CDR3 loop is CASSFGRGSTYGYTF. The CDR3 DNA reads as TGTGCCAGCAGTTTCGGCAGGGGGTCTACCTATGGCTACACCTTC.

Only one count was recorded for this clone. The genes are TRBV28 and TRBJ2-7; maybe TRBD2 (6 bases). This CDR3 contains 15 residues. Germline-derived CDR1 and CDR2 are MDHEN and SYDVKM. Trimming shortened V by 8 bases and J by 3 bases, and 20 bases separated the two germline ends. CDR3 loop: CASSNRRGRDYEQYF. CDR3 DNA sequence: TGTGCCAGCTCCAATCGGCGGGGCCGCGACTACGAGCAGTACTTC.

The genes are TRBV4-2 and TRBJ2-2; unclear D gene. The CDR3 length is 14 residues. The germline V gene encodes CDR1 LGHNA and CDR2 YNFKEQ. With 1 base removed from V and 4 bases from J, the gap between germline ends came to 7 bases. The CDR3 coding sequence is TGTGCCAGCAGCCAAGGTCTACCCACCGGGGAGCTGTTTTTT. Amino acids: CASSQGLPTGELFF.

CDR3 sequence: CASSRATIGEKLFF. The CDR3 DNA sequence: TGTGCCAGTAGTAGGGCCACCATCGGTGAAAAACTGTTTTTT. The chain is built from TRBV19 and TRBJ1-4; unclear D gene. The CDR3 is 14 residues long. Between the trimmed V and J ends, which lost 4 bases and 7 bases, there was a span of 13 bases. Per the germline V gene, CDR1 is LNHDA and CDR2 is SQIVND (reference sequence).

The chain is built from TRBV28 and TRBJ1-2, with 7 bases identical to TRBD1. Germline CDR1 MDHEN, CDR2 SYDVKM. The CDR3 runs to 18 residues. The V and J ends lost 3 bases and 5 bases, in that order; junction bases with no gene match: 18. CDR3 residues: CASSLALPSFRGLYGYTF. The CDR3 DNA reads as TGTGCCAGCAGTTTGGCCCTGCCATCATTTAGGGGGCTGTATGGCTACACCTTC.

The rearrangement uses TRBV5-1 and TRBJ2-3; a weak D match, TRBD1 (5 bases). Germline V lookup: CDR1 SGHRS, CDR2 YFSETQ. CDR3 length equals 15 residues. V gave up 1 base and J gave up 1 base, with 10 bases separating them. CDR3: CASSLSGQRTDTQYF. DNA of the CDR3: TGCGCCAGCAGCTTGTCAGGGCAGCGCACAGATACGCAGTATTTT.

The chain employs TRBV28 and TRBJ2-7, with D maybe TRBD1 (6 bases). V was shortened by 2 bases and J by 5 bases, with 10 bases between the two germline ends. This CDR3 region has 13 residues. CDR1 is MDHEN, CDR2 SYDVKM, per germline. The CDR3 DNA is TGTGCCAGCAGTTTAACACAGGGTGACGAGCAGTACTTC. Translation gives CASSLTQGDEQYF.

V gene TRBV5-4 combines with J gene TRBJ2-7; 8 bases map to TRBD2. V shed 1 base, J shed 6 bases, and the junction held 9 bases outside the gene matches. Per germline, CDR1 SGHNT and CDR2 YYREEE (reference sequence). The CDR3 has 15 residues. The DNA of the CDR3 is TGTGCCAGCAGCTTGTCCCTCAGCGGGAGTAGCGAGCAGTACTTC. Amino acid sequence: CASSLSLSGSSEQYF.

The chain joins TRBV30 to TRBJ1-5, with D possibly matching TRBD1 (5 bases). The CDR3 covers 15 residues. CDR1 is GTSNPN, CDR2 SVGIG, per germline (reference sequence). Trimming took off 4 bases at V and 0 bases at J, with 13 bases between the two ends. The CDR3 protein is CAWTPRQSSNQPQHF. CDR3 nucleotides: TGTGCCTGGACCCCCCGACAGTCTAGCAATCAGCCCCAGCATTTT. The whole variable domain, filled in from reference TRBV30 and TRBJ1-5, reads SQTIHQWPATLVQPVGSPLSLECTVEGTSNPNLYWYRQAAGRGLQLLFYSVGIGQISSEVPQNLSASRPQDRQFILSSKKLLLSDSGFYLCAWTPRQSSNQPQHFGDGTRLSIL.

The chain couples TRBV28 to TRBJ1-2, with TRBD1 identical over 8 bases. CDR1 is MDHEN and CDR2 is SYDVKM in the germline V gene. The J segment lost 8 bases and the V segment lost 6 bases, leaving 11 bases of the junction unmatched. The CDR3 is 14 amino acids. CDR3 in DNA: TGTGCCAGCAGGACAGGGGACGAGTCGCGAGGCTACACCTTC. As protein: CASRTGDESRGYTF.

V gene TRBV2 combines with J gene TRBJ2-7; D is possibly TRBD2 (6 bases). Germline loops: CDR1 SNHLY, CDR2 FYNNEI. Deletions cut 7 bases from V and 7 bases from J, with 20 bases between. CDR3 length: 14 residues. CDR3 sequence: CASILRGGGREQYF. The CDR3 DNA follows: TGTGCCAGCATCCTCCGGGGAGGAGGGCGGGAGCAGTACTTC.

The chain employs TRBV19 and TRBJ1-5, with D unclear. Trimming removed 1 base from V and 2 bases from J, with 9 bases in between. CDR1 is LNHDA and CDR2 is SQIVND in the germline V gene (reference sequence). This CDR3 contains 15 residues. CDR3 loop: CASSIGDGGNQPQHF. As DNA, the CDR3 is TGTGCCAGTAGTATAGGAGACGGGGGCAATCAGCCCCAGCATTTT.

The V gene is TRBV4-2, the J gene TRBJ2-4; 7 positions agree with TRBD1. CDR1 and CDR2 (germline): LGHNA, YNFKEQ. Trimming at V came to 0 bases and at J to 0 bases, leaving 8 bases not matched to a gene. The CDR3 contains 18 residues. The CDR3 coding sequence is TGTGCCAGCAGCCAAGAGGGACAGTTAACACTAGCCAAAAACATTCAGTACTTC. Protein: CASSQEGQLTLAKNIQYF.